This T cell receptor beta chain appears in the sequencing data of a study of CXCR3-negative and CXCR3-positive naive CD8 T cells. Study background: Total TRB output reached about 135 million reads, about 1.5 +/- 0.3 million per library. General study results and limits: Naive subsets displayed similar surface CD5, and TCR strength was inferred from TRB CDR3 properties. Diversity in memory CD8+ cells fell much lower than the comparably high levels seen in both naive subsets. CXCR3-negative naive cells had less hydrophobic TRB CDR3s than did CXCR3-positive naive cells.

Note on this clonotype: The antigen is unknown.

5' RACE with UMI labels generated the TRB cDNA libraries. TCRdb reprocessed the 5' RACE reads and reports one entry per CDR3 protein, with no DNA. Its clone listing holds over 50,000 distinct CDR3 sequences. Sequencing was done on a sample of naive CXCR3+ CD8+ T cells from blood. The subset is: CD45RO-CCR7+CD27+CD95- naive CD8+ T cells expressing CXCR3 (TNR3+). The source of this sequence is a human donor in good health. Some clones in this sample may be carry-over from other donors' samples.

The CDR3 loop is CASSGGDRHNEQFF. This chain links TRBV7-7 with TRBJ2-1; TCRdb gives TRBD1 as the D gene, but with no DNA this cannot be confirmed. This CDR3 is built from 14 residues. Germline V CDR1 and CDR2: SSHAT, FNYEAQ (reference sequence).